Listed below are T cell receptor beta chains from one sample, sequenced in a study of CD8 T cells in Susac syndrome. TCRdb used MiXCR to reprocess the immunoSEQ multiplex PCR reads, holding one entry per CDR3 protein. The data contain tens of thousands of distinct CDR3 sequences, 80% to 95% of them seen just once; the ten biggest clones take up around 0.41%. The specimen sequenced was CD8+ T cells from PBMCs. The receptors here all came from a human donor in good health. CDR3s leave out the opening cysteine and the closing phenylalanine or tryptophan. A D gene is named only where the DNA matches it firmly. Size is stated for part of the rows, as once, few or many counts, or as a class when the clone is expanded.

14 TRBD1 - TRBV11-2 ASSLGQGAEGTEAF
14 - - TRBV12-3/TRBV12-4 ASTLQVFSSYNEQF
14 - - TRBV7-6 ASSAGPGYSGNTIY
13 TRBD2 once TRBV27 ASSSGTSGYNEQF
16 TRBD2 - TRBV20-1 SAYPTWGGRGSYNEQF
12 TRBD1 - TRBV10-3 AISPTGDRTEAF
13 - - TRBV7-9 ASSLPHGYNEKLF
13 - - TRBV23-1 ASSQSAVGNTEAF
12 - - TRBV13 ASSLGMGNQPQH
17 TRBD1 - TRBV12-3/TRBV12-4 ASSLPGTGSLSGANVLT
13 - - TRBV7-9 ASSWGVGRGNEQF
13 - - TRBV3-1 ASTHGWGLKETQY
12 - once TRBV20-1 SARVYRATYEQY
13 - - TRBV7-8 ASSLARRISYEQY
13 - - TRBV19 ASSTDEYSNQPQH
10 TRBD1 - TRBV29-1 SVRDRVSEQY
12 - - TRBV10-3 ASSEGAPGTEAF
13 TRBD2 - TRBV6-2/TRBV6-3 ASSYGSGGYNEQF
11 TRBD1 - TRBV9 ASSAGGWTEAF
12 - - TRBV5-8 ASSLDSVNYGYT
12 - - TRBV27 ASSLFPSPDEQY
14 TRBD1 few TRBV29-1 SVEEGRGDRGPEQY
11 - - TRBV7-9 ASSLEPNTEAF
12 - once TRBV7-6 ASSLGQAPYEQY
11 - once TRBV14 ASSRLAVYEQY
13 TRBD2 - TRBV14 ASTWNSGAYNEQF
14 TRBD2 - TRBV4-1 ASRALGTSGTGELF
12 - - TRBV2 ASSEGGASDEQF
13 TRBD2 - TRBV7-6 ASSLEVGGTYEQY
14 - - TRBV6-5 ASSYSIAGRSYEQY
14 TRBD2 - TRBV7-9 ASSLVLVAGEPEQF
11 - once TRBV19 ATHNRENTEAF
11 TRBD2 - TRBV19 ASSLAGANEQF
12 TRBD2 - TRBV7-6 ASRSGSASDTQY